This T cell receptor beta chain was identified in a study of cytomegalovirus exposure and HLA in healthy donors. Looking at the study overall: Genetic ancestry analysis placed 81% of the approximately 400 donors that were genotyped in the Caucasian-associated cluster. Study-level points and caveats: One later analysis reportedly identified an Asian-associated ancestry cluster that showed fewer N-insertions than the approximately 710-donor mean.

Each donor's status was that of a healthy bone marrow donor. Remarks on this clone: Its target is not known.

60 Vbeta and 13 Jbeta primers were used in PCR. Generated by immunoSEQ multiplex PCR, the TCRdb table keeps only in-frame clones and is missing some. This sample has some 90,000 clones, with 70% to 85% found just once. This receptor was taken from a man younger than 40 in good health and CMV-seronegative. The sequenced sample consisted of PBMCs.

The CDR3 sequence is CASSARDWRFSSSTDTQYF. In nucleotides, the CDR3 is TGTGCCAGCAGCGCCCGGGACTGGAGATTTTCTTCTAGCACAGATACGCAGTATTTT. The V call is TRBV5-4, the J call TRBJ2-3; D perhaps matches TRBD2 (6 bases). Germline CDR1 and CDR2: SGHNT and YYREEE (reference sequence). Trimming removed 4 bases from V and 0 bases from J, with 24 bases in between. The CDR3 totals 19 residues.